This T cell receptor (beta chain) was documented in a study of regulatory T cells in long-lasting Graves disease. The overall study: Patients with persistent Graves' disease had over 5 years of antithyroid drugs and persistent TSH receptor antibodies.

Arm-PCR of CDR3 regions and iRepertoire HTBI primers were used to build TCR beta libraries. TCRdb re-derived calls from the multiplex PCR reads in MiXCR, one entry per CDR3 protein. This sample has about 310,000 distinct CDR3 sequences, with 22% found just once. Per the germline V gene, CDR1 is MDHEN and CDR2 is SYDVKM. The length of the CDR3 is 15 residues. The V end was cut by 5 bases, the J end by 0 bases, with 11 bases between. Time point noted: persistent/refractory GD, antithyroid drugs over 5 years with positive TRAb. RNA extracted from PBMCs served as the sequencing template. The TCR originated in a female donor with Graves disease. The starting material was peripheral blood mononuclear cells (PBMCs), obtained when the disease was refractory, from a patient treated with antithyroid drugs. This chain links TRBV28 with TRBJ2-1; D possibly corresponds to TRBD1 (6 bases). The CDR3 protein is CASSVGASSYNEQFF. The CDR3 DNA is TGTGCCAGCAGTGTGGGGGCGAGCTCCTACAATGAGCAGTTCTTC.